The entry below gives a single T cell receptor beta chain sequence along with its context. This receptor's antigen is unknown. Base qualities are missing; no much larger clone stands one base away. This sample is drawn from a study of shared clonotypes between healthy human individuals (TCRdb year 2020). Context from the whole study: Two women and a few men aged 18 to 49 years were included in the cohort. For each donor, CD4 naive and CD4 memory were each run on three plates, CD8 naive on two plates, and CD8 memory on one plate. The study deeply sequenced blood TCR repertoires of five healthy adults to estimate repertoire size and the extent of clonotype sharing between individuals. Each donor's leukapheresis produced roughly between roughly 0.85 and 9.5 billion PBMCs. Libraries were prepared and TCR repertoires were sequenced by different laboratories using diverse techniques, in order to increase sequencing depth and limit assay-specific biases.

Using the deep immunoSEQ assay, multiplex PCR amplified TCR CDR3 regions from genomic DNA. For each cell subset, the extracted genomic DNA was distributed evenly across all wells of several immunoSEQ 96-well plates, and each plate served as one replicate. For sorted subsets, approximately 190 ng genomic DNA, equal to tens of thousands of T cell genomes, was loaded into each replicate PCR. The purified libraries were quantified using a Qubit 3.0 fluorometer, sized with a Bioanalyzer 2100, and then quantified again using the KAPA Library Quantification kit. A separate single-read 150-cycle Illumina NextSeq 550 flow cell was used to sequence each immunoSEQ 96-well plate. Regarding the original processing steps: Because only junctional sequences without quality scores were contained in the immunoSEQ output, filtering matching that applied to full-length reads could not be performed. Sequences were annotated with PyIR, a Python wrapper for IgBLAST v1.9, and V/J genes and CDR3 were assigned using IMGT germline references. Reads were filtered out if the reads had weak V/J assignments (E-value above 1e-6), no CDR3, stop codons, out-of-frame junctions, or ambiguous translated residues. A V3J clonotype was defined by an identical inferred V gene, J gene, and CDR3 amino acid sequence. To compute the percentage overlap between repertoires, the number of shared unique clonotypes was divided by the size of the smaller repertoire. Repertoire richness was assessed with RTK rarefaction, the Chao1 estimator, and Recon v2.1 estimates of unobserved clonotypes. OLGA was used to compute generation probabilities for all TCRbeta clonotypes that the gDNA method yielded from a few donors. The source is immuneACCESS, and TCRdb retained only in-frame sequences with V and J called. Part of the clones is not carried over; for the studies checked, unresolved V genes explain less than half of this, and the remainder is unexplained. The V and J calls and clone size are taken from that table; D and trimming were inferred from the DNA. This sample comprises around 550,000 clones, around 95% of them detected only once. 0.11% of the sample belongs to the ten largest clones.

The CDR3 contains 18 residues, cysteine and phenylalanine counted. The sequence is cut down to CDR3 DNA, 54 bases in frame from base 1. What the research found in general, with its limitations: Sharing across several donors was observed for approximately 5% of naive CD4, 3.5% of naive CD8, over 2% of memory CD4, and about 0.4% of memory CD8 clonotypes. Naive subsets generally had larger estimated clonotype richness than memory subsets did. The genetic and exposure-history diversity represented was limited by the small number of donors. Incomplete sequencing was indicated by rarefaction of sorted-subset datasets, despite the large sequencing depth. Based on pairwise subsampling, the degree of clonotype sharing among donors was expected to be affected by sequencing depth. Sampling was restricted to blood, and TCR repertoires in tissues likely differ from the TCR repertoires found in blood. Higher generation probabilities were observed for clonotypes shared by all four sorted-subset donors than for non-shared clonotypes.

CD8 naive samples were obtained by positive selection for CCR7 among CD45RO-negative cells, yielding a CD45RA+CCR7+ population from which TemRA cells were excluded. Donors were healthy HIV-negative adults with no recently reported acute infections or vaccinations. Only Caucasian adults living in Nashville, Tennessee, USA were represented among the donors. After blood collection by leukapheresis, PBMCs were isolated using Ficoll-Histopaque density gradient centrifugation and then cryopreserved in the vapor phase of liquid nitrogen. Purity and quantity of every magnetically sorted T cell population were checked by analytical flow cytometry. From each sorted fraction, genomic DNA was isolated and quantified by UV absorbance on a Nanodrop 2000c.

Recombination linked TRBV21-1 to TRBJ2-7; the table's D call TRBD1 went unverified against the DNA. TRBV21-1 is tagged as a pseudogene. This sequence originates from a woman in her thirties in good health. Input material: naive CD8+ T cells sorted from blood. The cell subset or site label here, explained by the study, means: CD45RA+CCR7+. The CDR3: CATPDRGPNGCSKYEQYF. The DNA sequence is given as TGTGCCACCCCAGACAGGGGGCCAAACGGTTGTAGTAAATACGAGCAGTACTTC.